The rows below give T cell receptor beta chains drawn from one sample of a study of blood T cell repertoires in COVID-19. The assay was immunoSEQ multiplex PCR, and TCRdb's table has in-frame clones only and misses some. The sample has about 200,000 clones; approximately 85% are singletons. The specimen sequenced was PBMCs or T cells enriched from blood (not recorded which). These receptors all stem from a man aged 35 to 55 with acute COVID-19. Both conserved end residues are part of each CDR3. A D gene is named only where the DNA matches it firmly. Clone size is not always given. Where it is, it says once, few, many or a class for expanded clones.

clone_size j_call d_call v_call cdr3_nt cdr3_aa
- TRBJ2-1 TRBD2 TRBV4-2 TGTGCCAGCAGCCAAGGAGGGAGGGTTGAGCAGTTCTTC CASSQGGRVEQFF
- TRBJ1-6 - TRBV19 TGTGCCAGTAACACCAGGACAAACCATTCACCCCTCCACTTT CASNTRTNHSPLHF
- TRBJ1-6 TRBD1 TRBV11-2 TGTGCCAGCAGCTTAGTAGGGACAGAGGATTCACCCCTCCACTTT CASSLVGTEDSPLHF
- TRBJ2-7 TRBD2 TRBV7-2 TGTGCCAGCAGCTTAGACTCCTCGGGACTAGCGGGTTCCTACGAGCAGTACTTC CASSLDSSGLAGSYEQYF
once TRBJ2-1 - TRBV19 TGTGCCAGTAGTACCTCCAGGGCGGATTACAATGAGCAGTTCTTC CASSTSRADYNEQFF
- TRBJ2-2 TRBD1 TRBV11-2 TGTGCCAGCATCCTCGGACAGGGTGCCGGGGAGCTGTTTTTT CASILGQGAGELFF
- TRBJ1-6 - TRBV28 TGTGCCAGCGTTCCGGACAGTCGGTTCGTTAATTCACCCCTCCACTTT CASVPDSRFVNSPLHF
- TRBJ2-5 - TRBV11-3 TGTGCCAGCAGCTTAGGTGACAGGCGATACCAAGAGACCCAGTACTTC CASSLGDRRYQETQYF
- TRBJ1-1 TRBD1 TRBV4-3 TGCGCCAGCAGCCAAGAACACCAGGCCACAACAGGGGACACTGAAGCTTTCTTT CASSQEHQATTGDTEAFF
- TRBJ1-1 TRBD1 TRBV6-2/TRBV6-3 TGTGCCAGCAGTTACTCGAGGAGACAGGGCCTCATGAACACTGAAGCTTTCTTT CASSYSRRQGLMNTEAFF
once TRBJ2-2 TRBD2 TRBV28 TGTGCCAGCATCGCGGGAGGGTCCGGGGAGCTGTTTTTT CASIAGGSGELFF
- TRBJ2-7 - TRBV5-1 TGCGCCAGCAGCTTGGCCTTAAGTGACGGGACAGAGCAGTACTTC CASSLALSDGTEQYF
- TRBJ2-2 - TRBV7-9 TGTGCCAGCAGCCACCTACTGTCCGGGGAGCTGTTTTTT CASSHLLSGELFF
- TRBJ1-1 - TRBV28 TGTGCCAGCAGTCCATTAGCGGAGGCAGCTTTCTTT CASSPLAEAAFF
- TRBJ2-5 - TRBV27 TGTGCCAGCAGTTCCACCCCCAGACTCGTCCAAGAGACCCAGTACTTC CASSSTPRLVQETQYF
- TRBJ2-7 - TRBV5-1 TGCGCCAGCAGCTTGCTACCAAACTCCTACGAGCAGTACTTC CASSLLPNSYEQYF
- TRBJ2-3 TRBD2 TRBV11-2 TGTGCCAGCAGCCTAGCGGGGGGCACAGATACGCAGTATTTT CASSLAGGTDTQYF
- TRBJ1-5 TRBD1 TRBV28 TGCGCCAGCTATCAGGGGGTACAGCCCCAGCATTTT CASYQGVQPQHF
- TRBJ1-2 - TRBV28 TGTGCCAGCAGTTTAAACCCCAGGGAGGCTAACTATGGCTACACCTTC CASSLNPREANYGYTF
once TRBJ1-1 TRBD1 TRBV11-3 TGTGCCAGCAACGGGGACAGTGAAGCTTTCTTT CASNGDSEAFF
many TRBJ2-2 - TRBV10-3 TGTGCCATCAGTGAGCAAACAGTGTCCGGGGAGCTGTTTTTT CAISEQTVSGELFF
few TRBJ1-4 TRBD1 TRBV7-2 TGTGCCAGCAGCTTAGAGGGACAGGGGAATGAAAAACTGTTTTTT CASSLEGQGNEKLFF
- TRBJ1-2 - TRBV14 TGTGCCAGCAGCCGAGGGAGTTTTGCGACGGGCTACACCTTC CASSRGSFATGYTF
- TRBJ2-1 TRBD2 TRBV9 TGTGCCAGCAGCGTCGCGGGAGTGTCTGCGGGAAGGAACTACAATGAGCAGTTCTTC CASSVAGVSAGRNYNEQFF
- TRBJ2-1 - TRBV4-1 TGCGCCAGCAGCCGGTTTGGCGGGCCTAACAATGAGCAGTTCTTC CASSRFGGPNNEQFF
- TRBJ2-5 - TRBV10-3 TGTGCCATCAGTGAGTCTGCGGAAGAGACCCAGTACTTC CAISESAEETQYF
- TRBJ2-7 TRBD1 TRBV10-3 TGTGCCACCCAGGGGGCCCCAGGGGAGCAGTACTTC CATQGAPGEQYF
few TRBJ1-3 TRBD1 TRBV2 TGTGCCAGCAGAGCCGGACAGGCGGGAAACACCATATATTTT CASRAGQAGNTIYF
- TRBJ2-1 TRBD2 TRBV25-1 TGTGCCAGCAGGAATGAGGCTAGCGGGAGGCATGAGCAGTTCTTC CASRNEASGRHEQFF
- TRBJ1-3 - TRBV18 TGTGCCAGCTCACCACTGGCCCGATCAAGCTCTGGAAACACCATATATTTT CASSPLARSSSGNTIYF
- TRBJ2-7 - TRBV6-4 TGTGCCAGCAGTGAAGGGGGACCGGCGGACGAGCAGTACTTC CASSEGGPADEQYF
- TRBJ2-7 - TRBV27 TGTGCCAGCAGTTTATCGATACTCTACGAGCAGTACTTC CASSLSILYEQYF
- TRBJ2-3 TRBD2 TRBV5-6 TGTGCCAGCACCAAGTGGCGGGGGGGCACAGATACGCAGTATTTT CASTKWRGGTDTQYF
- TRBJ1-6 - TRBV5-1 TGCGCCAGCAGCTTGACTGGTGGCGGGGCCGATAGATCACCCCTCCACTTT CASSLTGGGADRSPLHF
- TRBJ1-3 TRBD1 TRBV7-8 TGTGCCAGCAGCTACGGGACAGTTGCTGGAAACACCATATATTTT CASSYGTVAGNTIYF
- TRBJ1-1 - TRBV2 TGTGCCAGCGCGCGACGGGATATGAACACTGAAGCTTTCTTT CASARRDMNTEAFF
- TRBJ2-7 - TRBV20-1 TGCAGTGCTAGTTCACAGACCGCCTACGAGCAGTACTTC CSASSQTAYEQYF
- TRBJ2-1 TRBD1 TRBV7-3 TGTGCCAGCAGCCCTGGACAGGGTGACTCCTACAATGAGCAGTTCTTC CASSPGQGDSYNEQFF
once TRBJ1-2 - TRBV15 TGTGCCACCAGCCCCGGAGGTCAGGATAAGGGAGGCTACACCTTC CATSPGGQDKGGYTF
- TRBJ2-7 - TRBV29-1 TGCAGCGTTGAAGGTCGGTCGCCCTACGAGCAGTACTTC CSVEGRSPYEQYF
- TRBJ2-1 - TRBV3-1/TRBV3-2 TGTGCCAGCGTATTAGGGCTAGCCTCCTTCAATGAGCAGTTCTTC CASVLGLASFNEQFF
- TRBJ2-5 - TRBV2 TGTGCCAGCACCGGGGTAAGGGAGACCCAGTACTTC CASTGVRETQYF
- TRBJ2-1 TRBD2 TRBV7-9 TGTGCCAGCGGGACTAGCGGGATTATGGGGCAGTTCTTC CASGTSGIMGQFF
- TRBJ2-1 - TRBV12-3/TRBV12-4 TGTGCCAGCAGTTCAGAGCGACTGGGGCAGTTCTTC CASSSERLGQFF
- TRBJ2-1 TRBD2 TRBV7-9 TGTGCCAGCAGCCCTAGCCAGCGGGAAATCAATGAGCAGTTCTTC CASSPSQREINEQFF
- TRBJ1-1 - TRBV2 TGTGCCAGCAGTGGACAGCTAAACACTGAAGCTTTCTTT CASSGQLNTEAFF
- TRBJ2-7 - TRBV9 TGTGCCAGCAGCGTAGCCGGAGGGGGGGGCTCCTACGAGCAGTACTTC CASSVAGGGGSYEQYF
- TRBJ2-7 - TRBV11-3 TGTGCCAGCAGCTTAACCCCGGGTCCCTCCTACGAGCAGTACTTC CASSLTPGPSYEQYF
- TRBJ1-4 - TRBV24-1 TGTGCCACCAGTGGAGATGCAACTAATGAAAAACTGTTTTTT CATSGDATNEKLFF
- TRBJ2-7 TRBD2 TRBV13 TGTGCCAGCAGCTTATCAACCGGGGAGGGATCCCCCTACGAGCAGTACTTC CASSLSTGEGSPYEQYF
- TRBJ2-4 - TRBV5-8 TGTGCCAGCAGCTTGGCCGGGGGGCGGAGGGCCAAAAACATTCAGTACTTC CASSLAGGRRAKNIQYF
- TRBJ1-1 - TRBV12-3/TRBV12-4 TGTGCCAGCAGTTTGGGCACAACAGAAGCTTTCTTT CASSLGTTEAFF
once TRBJ2-5 - TRBV18 TGTGCCAGCTCAAGAGATCCAGAGACCCAGTACTTC CASSRDPETQYF
- TRBJ1-2 TRBD1 TRBV6-1 TGTGCCAGCAGTGCTCTTAGTGGGACAGGGATCTATGGCTACACCTTC CASSALSGTGIYGYTF
- TRBJ2-5 TRBD2 TRBV7-8 TGTGCCAGCAGCTTAGTTAAGGGCGGGAGGGAAGAGACCCAGTACTTC CASSLVKGGREETQYF